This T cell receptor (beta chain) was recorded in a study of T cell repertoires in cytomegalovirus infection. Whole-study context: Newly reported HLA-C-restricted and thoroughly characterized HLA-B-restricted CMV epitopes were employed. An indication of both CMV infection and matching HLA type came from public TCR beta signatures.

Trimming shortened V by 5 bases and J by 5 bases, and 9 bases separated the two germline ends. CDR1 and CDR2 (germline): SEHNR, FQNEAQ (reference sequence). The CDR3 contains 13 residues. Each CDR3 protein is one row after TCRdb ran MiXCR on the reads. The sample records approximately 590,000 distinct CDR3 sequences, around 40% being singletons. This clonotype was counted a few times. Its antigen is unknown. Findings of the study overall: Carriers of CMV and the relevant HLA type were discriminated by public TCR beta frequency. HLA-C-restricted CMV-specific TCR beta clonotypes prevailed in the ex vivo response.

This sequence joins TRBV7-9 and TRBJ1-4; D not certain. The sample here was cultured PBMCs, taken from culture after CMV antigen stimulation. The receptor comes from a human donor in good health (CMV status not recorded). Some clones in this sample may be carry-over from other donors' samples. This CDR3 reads CASSALVNEKLFF. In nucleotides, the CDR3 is TGTGCCAGCAGCGCCTTGGTAAATGAAAAACTGTTTTTT.